This TCR beta chain emerged from a study of blood T cell repertoires in COVID-19. Study background: Acute and convalescent COVID-19 samples came from the United States, Italy and Spain. From T cells, B-cell-depleted T cells, or PBMCs came the material, which was cDNA or gDNA.

Germline CDR1 MGHDK, CDR2 SYGVNS. The V end lost 2 bases, the J end lost 3 bases, and 8 bases lay between the germline ends. This CDR3 region has 14 residues. Per the study methods: Nucleated cell counts were estimated from reference gene primer amplification. The table came from immunoSEQ multiplex PCR; TCRdb's copy has only in-frame clones and leaves some out. That table furnishes V, J and clone size, whereas the DNA furnished D and trimming. The repertoire includes under 150,000 clones, just under 85% of them detected once, and about 3.1% sits in the top ten. This TCR was recovered from a woman in her forties with active or convalescent COVID-19. The material sequenced was peripheral blood. V gene TRBV25-1 combines with J gene TRBJ1-3; D remains unclear. The CDR3 region has the DNA TGTGCCAGCAGTGAAACGGGTCTTGGAAACACCATATATTTT. Translating gives CASSETGLGNTIYF.